The present T cell receptor (beta chain) was sequenced within a study of cytomegalovirus exposure and HLA in healthy donors. Regarding the study as a whole: Earlier findings revealed that most TCR beta V segments proved productive either about 90% or about 30% of the time.

Germline-derived CDR1 and CDR2 are MGHDK and SYGVNS. The CDR3 is 13 residues long. V was clipped by 6 bases and J by 10 bases, with 18 bases between them. With 60 Vbeta and 13 Jbeta primers, the PCR was carried out. TCRdb keeps only in-frame clones here, not all; method: immunoSEQ multiplex PCR. This sample contains around 42,000 clones. As for this clone: What it binds is unknown.

This TCR was recovered from a man aged 25 to 40 in good health and CMV-seronegative. This chain connects TRBV25-1 to TRBJ2-5; the D is unclear. Sample: PBMCs. In DNA form, the CDR3 reads TGTGCCAGCAGCGCACTTGAGCGAGTGGGCCAGTACTTC. This encodes CASSALERVGQYF.